The clone carrying this T cell receptor (beta chain) occurred a few times. The antigen remains unidentified. These data belong to a study of T cell repertoires in cytomegalovirus infection. In the study overall: Signatures in public TCR beta sequences pointed to both CMV infection and matching HLA type. Study-wide results and limits: Ex vivo, HLA-C-restricted CMV-specific TCR beta clonotypes prevailed over the rest of the response. The study identified carriers of CMV plus the relevant HLA from cumulative public TCR beta family frequency.

In TCRdb, the reads were re-called with MiXCR into one record per CDR3 protein. The repertoire includes about 160,000 distinct CDR3 sequences, about a sixth of them detected once, and around 20% sits in the top ten. The CDR3 is 17 residues long. The junction had 5 bases not matched to a gene; V was cut back by 2 bases and J by 6 bases. Germline V gene sequence: CDR1 LNHDA, CDR2 SQIVND (reference sequence). The TCR sequence derives from a human donor in good health (CMV status not recorded). Some clones in this sample may be carry-over from other donors' samples. The J gene is TRBJ2-1, the V gene TRBV19; TRBD2 agrees at 15 bases. Sequenced sample: CD8+ T cells from PBMCs. The CDR3 sequence: CASSISGLAGGPNEQFF. For the CDR3, the DNA is TGTGCCAGTAGTATATCCGGACTAGCGGGGGGGCCCAATGAGCAGTTCTTC.